A selection of T cell receptor beta chains follows, all from one sample in a study of CD8+ T cells in alopecia areata. Data came from immunoSEQ multiplex PCR; TCRdb stores just in-frame clones and leaves some out. This table holds some 130,000 clones, around 49% found once. Sequenced material: CD8+ T cells sorted from blood, taken at week 0. Receptor source: a human donor with alopecia areata. Both conserved end residues are part of each CDR3. The D gene is left open where the match is weak. Clone size is shown for a subset of rows, as once, few, many or a class of expanded clone.

. TRBJ2-3 TRBV6-4 few TGTGCCAGCAGTGCGACTAGCACAGATACGCAGTATTTT CASSATSTDTQYF
. TRBJ2-1 TRBV12-5 few TGTGCTAGTGGTGGAAGGAATGAGCAGTTCTTC CASGGRNEQFF
. TRBJ2-1 TRBV11-1 few TGTGCCAGCAGCTTATTATCCTACTGGGAGGATGAGCAGTTCTTC CASSLLSYWEDEQFF
TRBD1 TRBJ1-1 TRBV27 . TGTGCCAGCAGTTTATCGGCAGGGGGTGAGGACACTGAAGCTTTCTTT CASSLSAGGEDTEAFF
. TRBJ2-7 TRBV4-2 . TGTGCCAGCAGCCAATTGGTATCCTACGAGCAGTACTTC CASSQLVSYEQYF
. TRBJ1-2 TRBV30 . TGTGCCTGGAGTCACGGAGAGGGGATCTATGGCTACACCTTC CAWSHGEGIYGYTF
TRBD1 TRBJ2-1 TRBV14 . TGTGCCAGCAGCCAAGACCTAAACGACAGGGGCTACAATGAGCAGTTCTTC CASSQDLNDRGYNEQFF
TRBD1 TRBJ1-5 TRBV30 . TGTGCCTGGAACAATTTCGACAGGGGCCATAGCAATCAGCCCCAGCATTTT CAWNNFDRGHSNQPQHF
. TRBJ1-4 TRBV7-9 few TGTGCCAGCAGCGTCGACAGTTGGAAACTGTTTTTT CASSVDSWKLFF
TRBD1 TRBJ2-7 TRBV30 once TGTGCCTGGAGTGTAGGGGGCAACTACGAGCAGTACTTC CAWSVGGNYEQYF
. TRBJ2-3 TRBV5-1 few TGCGCCAGCAGCTTGCGGGCAGGAATTACAGATACGCAGTATTTT CASSLRAGITDTQYF
. TRBJ1-6 TRBV23-1 few TGCGCCAGCAGTCGATTAGGGTCGAATTCACCCCTCCACTTT CASSRLGSNSPLHF
TRBD2 TRBJ2-3 TRBV6-1 . TGTGCCAGCAGACTCCTAGCGGGGGGGCAAGATACGCAGTATTTT CASRLLAGGQDTQYF
. TRBJ1-2 TRBV5-1 once TGCGCCAGCAGCTTGAATCCGGGAGGGGACTATGGCTACACCTTC CASSLNPGGDYGYTF
. TRBJ2-2 TRBV5-4 . TGTGCCAGCAGCTTGAAATCCCTAAACACCGGGGAGCTGTTTTTT CASSLKSLNTGELFF
TRBD1 TRBJ1-3 TRBV9 . TGTGCCAGCAGCGCAACGGACAGGGCTGGAAACACCATATATTTT CASSATDRAGNTIYF
. TRBJ1-6 TRBV27 . TGTGCCAGCAGTGGAGGGGCAGGGACGGGTTCACCCCTCCACTTT CASSGGAGTGSPLHF
TRBD2 TRBJ2-3 TRBV6-5 . TGTGCCAGCAGTGGGGAGGGGTCCGATACGCAGTATTTT CASSGEGSDTQYF
TRBD1 TRBJ2-7 TRBV29-1 . TGCAGCGGGGGACAGGGACGGACCTACGAGCAGTACTTC CSGGQGRTYEQYF
. TRBJ2-5 TRBV7-6 few TGTGCCAGCAGCAACAGTCAAGAGACCCAGTACTTC CASSNSQETQYF
. TRBJ2-5 TRBV7-6 . TGTGCCAGCAGCTTAATCACCCAAAGGGGAGAGACCCAGTACTTC CASSLITQRGETQYF
. TRBJ1-2 TRBV25-1 few TGTGCCAGCAGTCCCCGGGGGGGGCTTGGCTACACCTTC CASSPRGGLGYTF
. TRBJ1-5 TRBV6-5 few TGTGCCAGCAGACCGACAGCGTTCAATCAGCCCCAGCATTTT CASRPTAFNQPQHF
. TRBJ2-7 TRBV29-1 . TGCAGCGTTGTGGGGGGCCTTACCTACGAGCAGTACTTC CSVVGGLTYEQYF
. TRBJ2-7 TRBV7-9 few TGTGCCAGCAGCTGGGGTCTTTACGAGCAGTACTTC CASSWGLYEQYF
. TRBJ1-5 TRBV5-6 few TGTGCCAGCAGCTTGGCGGAGGGAGGGGGCAATCAGCCCCAGCATTTT CASSLAEGGGNQPQHF
. TRBJ2-7 TRBV4-2 few TGTGCCAGCAGCCAAGGTCTGGGATACGAGCAGTACTTC CASSQGLGYEQYF
. TRBJ1-5 TRBV19 many TGTGCCAGTACCCTCAGGGGCAGCAATCAGCCCCAGCATTTT CASTLRGSNQPQHF
. TRBJ2-3 TRBV9 . TGTGCCAGCAGCCCGGGGGCGCTCACAGATACGCAGTATTTT CASSPGALTDTQYF
. TRBJ2-7 TRBV27 . TGTGCCAGCAGCCTTGGACAGAGCACCTACGAGCAGTACTTC CASSLGQSTYEQYF
. TRBJ2-7 TRBV27 . TGTGCCAGCAGTTACCCCCGTGGCGAGGAGCAGTACTTC CASSYPRGEEQYF
. TRBJ2-5 TRBV6-5 . TGTGCCAGCAGTTCAGGGTACCAAGAGACCCAGTACTTC CASSSGYQETQYF
. TRBJ2-4 TRBV2 . TGTGCCAGCAGTGAAAAGGGCAGGGGCTCCAAAAACATTCAGTACTTC CASSEKGRGSKNIQYF
. TRBJ2-3 TRBV5-6 . TGTGCCAGCAGCTGGTCGGGAGATACGCAGTATTTT CASSWSGDTQYF
. TRBJ2-5 TRBV7-9 . TGTGCCAGCAGCTTAGCCGTGGTCGGGGCGCCGGGCCAAGAGACCCAGTACTTC CASSLAVVGAPGQETQYF
. TRBJ1-1 TRBV6-6 few TGTGCCAGCACCCTACAACCTGCTGAAGCTTTCTTT CASTLQPAEAFF
. TRBJ1-6 TRBV11-2 few TGTGCCAGCAGCCTGACAGACTATAATTCACCCCTCCACTTT CASSLTDYNSPLHF
. TRBJ1-1 TRBV25-1 few TGTGCCAGCAACTATATCGGTGAAGCTTTCTTT CASNYIGEAFF
. TRBJ2-7 TRBV7-8 . TGTGCCAGCAGCTCCCACGTGGAGGGGCTGGACGAGCAGTACTTC CASSSHVEGLDEQYF
TRBD1 TRBJ2-7 TRBV18 few TGTGCCAGCTCACCACCGGACAGGGGACCCTACGAGCAGTACTTC CASSPPDRGPYEQYF
TRBD1 TRBJ1-2 TRBV29-1 . TGCAGCGTTGAAGCGTTGGACAGGGAGATTTGGGGCTACACCTTC CSVEALDREIWGYTF
. TRBJ1-2 TRBV7-9 . TGTGGCCTGGAAGCGGGGGGCTATGGCTACACCTTC CGLEAGGYGYTF
TRBD1 TRBJ2-1 TRBV18 few TGTGCCAGCTCACTTGCCGACAGGGGGCTTCTGGGCAATGAGCAGTTCTTC CASSLADRGLLGNEQFF
TRBD1 TRBJ1-6 TRBV5-4 . TGTGCCAGCAGCCCCGGGACAGCCGAGGCCCTCCACTTT CASSPGTAEALHF
. TRBJ2-7 TRBV27 . TGTGCCAGCAGTTTCCTACCAGGGACAACGACCTACGAGCAGTACTTC CASSFLPGTTTYEQYF
TRBD2 TRBJ2-7 TRBV30 . TGTGCCTGGAGTTCCCCCGCCGCGGGGGGGCTGTTATACGAGCAGTACTTC CAWSSPAAGGLLYEQYF
. TRBJ2-7 TRBV5-1 . TGCGCCAGCAGCTCGGGTGGATACGAGCAGTACTTC CASSSGGYEQYF
. TRBJ2-6 TRBV9 once TGTGCCAGCAGCGTTACCCAGGGTTTTGGGGCCAACGTCCTGACTTTC CASSVTQGFGANVLTF
. TRBJ2-7 TRBV6-5 . TGTGCCAGCAGTTACTCATTACCTCCCTACGAGCAGTACTTC CASSYSLPPYEQYF
TRBD1 TRBJ2-7 TRBV2 . TGTGCCAGCAGTGAAGCGGGACAGGGCTACGAGCAGTACTTC CASSEAGQGYEQYF
. TRBJ2-6 TRBV9 . TGTGCCAGCAGCGTAACCGGAGCCAACGTCCTGACTTTC CASSVTGANVLTF
. TRBJ2-7 TRBV5-6 . TGTGCCAGCAGCTTGGCCCGACAGTCCTACGAGCAGTACTTC CASSLARQSYEQYF
. TRBJ1-5 TRBV4-3 . TGCGCCAGCAGCCAAGAAGGGCCGGGCGATCAGCCCCAGCATTTT CASSQEGPGDQPQHF
. TRBJ2-5 TRBV14 . TGTGCCAGCAGCCAAGATTGGACTCCTAGAGAGACCCAGTACTTC CASSQDWTPRETQYF
TRBD2 TRBJ2-6 TRBV4-1 . TGCGCCAGCAGCCCCAACGGGCGGGGGGCTGGGGCCAACGTCCTGACTTTC CASSPNGRGAGANVLTF
TRBD2 TRBJ2-7 TRBV30 few TGTGCCTGGGGGGGACTAGCGGGGCCCGGGGAGCAGTACTTC CAWGGLAGPGEQYF
. TRBJ2-2 TRBV29-1 . TGCAGCGTTGAAGCGGGTGGACAGCGGAACACCGGGGAGCTGTTTTTT CSVEAGGQRNTGELFF
TRBD1 TRBJ2-7 TRBV7-9 . TGTGCCAGCAGGAAAGGACAGGCCGGGTCCTACGAGCAGTACTTC CASRKGQAGSYEQYF
. TRBJ1-2 TRBV29-1 . TGCAGCGTATCCGACAGCTATGGCTACACCTTC CSVSDSYGYTF